Described below is a single T cell receptor (beta chain) sequence and its context. What it binds is unknown. The germline V gene encodes CDR1 SGHTA and CDR2 FQGNSA. The CDR3 covers 13 residues. V lost 5 bases to trimming and J lost 4 bases; unmatched junction nucleotides: 2. This entry is derived from a study of cytomegalovirus exposure and HLA in healthy donors. The overall study: For the approximately 400 genotyped donors, more than 80% fell within the Caucasian-associated ancestry cluster. Study-level results: Within a later analysis, the majority of CMV-associated TCR beta chains appeared HLA-restricted. Several of the most significant clusters appeared, in a later analysis, to be linked to common viral pathogens.

This PCR relied on a set of 60 Vbeta primers and 13 Jbeta primers. Assay: immunoSEQ multiplex PCR; the TCRdb copy retains only in-frame clones and omits some. Among tens of thousands of clones listed, about 71% were seen once. Sequences were obtained from PBMCs. This chain joins TRBV7-2 and TRBJ2-5; 9 bases map to TRBD2. This receptor was identified in a woman aged 45 to 65 in good health and CMV-seropositive. CDR3: CASSLSGGETQYF. As DNA, the CDR3 is TGTGCCAGCAGCCTTAGCGGGGGAGAGACCCAGTACTTC.